Listed below are T cell receptor beta chains from one sample, sequenced in a study of blood T cell repertoires in COVID-19. Sequencing was performed with immunoSEQ multiplex PCR; in TCRdb, only in-frame clones are kept and a portion is missing. The sample consists of approximately 390,000 clones, 80% to 90% of them appearing once. The sample consisted of PBMCs or T cells enriched from blood (not recorded which). The receptor source for this set is a woman in her 50s who had recovered from COVID-19. Each CDR3 is given with its conserved first and last residue. The D gene is left open where the match is weak. For some rows the clone size is stated as once, few or many, or as a class when expanded; others skip it.

CDR3 protein,CDR3 DNA,CDR3 length,clone size,V gene,D gene,J gene
CASSNTDTQYF,TGCGCCAGCAGTAACACAGATACGCAGTATTTT,11,few,TRBV5-1,NA,TRBJ2-3
CASSILGGTRTEAFF,TGTGCCAGTAGTATTTTGGGAGGGACTCGCACTGAAGCTTTCTTT,15,NA,TRBV19,NA,TRBJ1-1
CASTPVLGGKETQYF,TGTGCCAGCACCCCAGTTCTGGGGGGGAAAGAGACCCAGTACTTC,15,NA,TRBV7-9,TRBD2,TRBJ2-5
CASADTYYEQYF,TGTGCCAGCGCAGACACCTACTACGAGCAGTACTTC,12,once,TRBV2,NA,TRBJ2-7
CASSQALAGGLKTQYF,TGCGCCAGCAGCCAAGCGCTGGCGGGGGGGTTGAAGACCCAGTACTTC,16,NA,TRBV4-1,TRBD2,TRBJ2-5
CASTRLNQGTPGLGTEAFF,TGTGCCAGCACTCGACTAAATCAGGGGACCCCCGGGTTGGGAACTGAAGCTTTCTTT,19,NA,TRBV27,NA,TRBJ1-1
CASSFGTGGSGEKLFF,TGTGCCAGCAGCTTCGGGACAGGGGGGAGTGGTGAAAAACTGTTTTTT,16,NA,TRBV7-8,TRBD1,TRBJ1-4
CASSLDFHEQYF,TGTGCCAGCAGCTTAGACTTCCACGAGCAGTACTTC,12,NA,TRBV11-2,NA,TRBJ2-7
CASSESGGGNTIYF,TGTGCCAGCAGTGAAAGCGGGGGTGGAAACACCATATATTTT,14,NA,TRBV6-1,NA,TRBJ1-3
CASSSRAGPDYNEQFF,TGTGCCAGCAGCTCCCGAGCGGGGCCCGATTACAATGAGCAGTTCTTC,16,NA,TRBV5-4,TRBD2,TRBJ2-1
CASSSWTERYGYTF,TGTGCCAGCAGCTCCTGGACAGAACGCTATGGCTACACCTTC,14,NA,TRBV7-2,NA,TRBJ1-2
CASSSLPGQGSYGYTF,TGTGCCAGCAGTTCCCTCCCGGGACAGGGATCCTATGGCTACACCTTC,16,NA,TRBV6-2/TRBV6-3,TRBD1,TRBJ1-2
CASSLGLRGFFYEQYF,TGTGCCAGCAGCTTAGGATTGCGGGGGTTCTTCTACGAGCAGTACTTC,16,NA,TRBV7-9,TRBD2,TRBJ2-7
CASSSPGRYYGYTF,TGTGCCAGCAGTTCACCAGGTCGTTACTATGGCTACACCTTC,14,NA,TRBV6-5,NA,TRBJ1-2
CAGAISREVNSPLHF,TGTGCCGGAGCAATAAGCCGAGAGGTCAATTCACCCCTCCACTTT,15,NA,TRBV2,NA,TRBJ1-6
CASSSDRVRGYTF,TGTGCCAGCAGCTCGGACAGGGTTAGGGGCTACACCTTC,13,NA,TRBV7-3,TRBD1,TRBJ1-2
CASSYLGWEGADYGYTF,TGTGCCAGCAGTTACTTAGGATGGGAAGGGGCCGACTATGGCTACACCTTC,17,NA,TRBV6-2/TRBV6-3,NA,TRBJ1-2
CASSAGLGYGYTF,TGTGCCAGCAGTGCAGGGCTCGGGTATGGCTACACCTTC,13,NA,TRBV28,NA,TRBJ1-2
CASRPRKGRNEQFF,TGTGCCAGCAGACCCAGAAAGGGGAGGAATGAGCAGTTCTTC,14,NA,TRBV7-9,NA,TRBJ2-1
CASTGWDTGELFF,TGTGCCAGCACGGGGTGGGACACCGGGGAGCTGTTTTTT,13,NA,TRBV25-1,NA,TRBJ2-2
CASSLDPGGLGEQFF,TGTGCCAGCAGCTTAGACCCGGGGGGGTTGGGTGAGCAGTTCTTC,15,NA,TRBV7-2,TRBD2,TRBJ2-1
CASSPGRGARTGELFF,TGTGCCAGCAGCCCCGGACGGGGGGCGCGCACCGGGGAGCTGTTTTTT,16,NA,TRBV5-6,NA,TRBJ2-2
CASSLRGDQPQHF,TGCGCCAGCAGCTTGCGGGGGGATCAGCCCCAGCATTTT,13,few,TRBV5-1,NA,TRBJ1-5
CASSALQDRNIQYF,TGCGCCAGCAGCGCCCTACAGGACAGAAACATTCAGTACTTC,14,NA,TRBV4-1,NA,TRBJ2-4
CAGGPSNYGYTF,TGTGCCGGGGGCCCCTCTAACTATGGCTACACCTTC,12,NA,TRBV18,NA,TRBJ1-2
CASLFIKRTKPNEQFF,TGTGCCAGCCTTTTCATCAAAAGGACAAAACCCAATGAGCAGTTCTTC,16,NA,TRBV21-1,NA,TRBJ2-1
CASSARERQPQHF,TGTGCCAGCAGCGCCAGGGAACGCCAGCCCCAGCATTTT,13,NA,TRBV9,NA,TRBJ1-5
CASSLPIGGGPLHF,TGTGCCAGCAGTTTACCCATAGGGGGCGGACCCCTCCACTTT,14,NA,TRBV7-2,TRBD1,TRBJ1-6
CASSEGRGLEKLFF,TGTGCCAGCAGTGAGGGCAGGGGGCTTGAAAAACTGTTTTTT,14,NA,TRBV25-1,TRBD1,TRBJ1-4
CASSKPQAPYEQYF,TGTGCCAGCAGCAAGCCCCAAGCCCCCTACGAGCAGTACTTC,14,NA,TRBV6-2/TRBV6-3,NA,TRBJ2-7
CASSSVAPTEAFF,TGTGCCAGCAGTTCCGTGGCACCCACTGAAGCTTTCTTT,13,once,TRBV12-3/TRBV12-4,NA,TRBJ1-1
CASSFEGLNTEAFF,TGTGCCAGCAGTTTCGAGGGCCTGAACACTGAAGCTTTCTTT,14,NA,TRBV27,NA,TRBJ1-1
CASSPYPGDPEAFF,TGTGCCAGCAGCCCCTATCCAGGGGACCCAGAAGCTTTCTTT,14,NA,TRBV3-1/TRBV3-2,NA,TRBJ1-1
CASSLMGTKGTDTQYF,TGCGCCAGCAGCTTGATGGGAACCAAGGGGACAGATACGCAGTATTTT,16,NA,TRBV5-1,NA,TRBJ2-3
CASSFGGTYEQYF,TGTGCCAGCAGCTTCGGGGGGACCTACGAGCAGTACTTC,13,NA,TRBV11-2,TRBD2,TRBJ2-7
CASSRDRGGGYTF,TGCGCCAGCAGCCGGGACAGGGGCGGTGGCTACACCTTC,13,NA,TRBV5-1,TRBD1,TRBJ1-2
CASSPISGGPGETQYF,TGTGCCAGCAGCCCAATTAGCGGGGGGCCGGGGGAGACCCAGTACTTC,16,NA,TRBV7-2,TRBD2,TRBJ2-5
CASSPQRLSTVEQYF,TGTGCCAGCAGCCCCCAGAGGTTATCAACCGTCGAGCAGTACTTC,15,NA,TRBV9,NA,TRBJ2-7
CASSQGLAGIADTQYF,TGTGCCAGCAGCCAAGGTCTAGCGGGGATCGCAGATACGCAGTATTTT,16,NA,TRBV4-2,TRBD2,TRBJ2-3
CASSSRDNLNTGELFF,TGTGCCAGCAGCTCCCGGGACAACTTGAACACCGGGGAGCTGTTTTTT,16,NA,TRBV7-9,NA,TRBJ2-2
CASSQEKRAPKRYEAFF,TGCGCCAGCAGCCAAGAAAAGCGGGCTCCGAAAAGATATGAAGCTTTCTTT,17,NA,TRBV4-1,NA,TRBJ1-1
CASSVNLPTDTQYF,TGTGCCAGCTCGGTCAATTTGCCTACGGATACGCAGTATTTT,14,NA,TRBV18,NA,TRBJ2-3
CASSHLTSNNEAFF,TGCGCCAGCAGCCACCTTACAAGTAATAATGAAGCTTTCTTT,14,once,TRBV4-3,NA,TRBJ1-1
CASSTDRQVEAFF,TGTGCCAGCTCAACTGACAGGCAGGTTGAAGCTTTCTTT,13,NA,TRBV18,NA,TRBJ1-1
CASSYGGVTYEQFF,TGTGCCAGCAGTTACGGCGGGGTTACTTATGAGCAGTTCTTC,14,once,TRBV6-2/TRBV6-3,NA,TRBJ2-1
CASSMGQSFRGYTF,TGTGCCAGTAGTATGGGGCAGAGCTTTAGGGGCTACACCTTC,14,few,TRBV19,NA,TRBJ1-2
CASSLTGEYGYTF,TGTGCCAGCAGTTTAACAGGGGAGTATGGCTACACCTTC,13,NA,TRBV12-3/TRBV12-4,TRBD1,TRBJ1-2
CASRGDSSYGYTF,TGTGCCAGCAGGGGGGACTCAAGCTATGGCTACACCTTC,13,few,TRBV28,NA,TRBJ1-2